This record covers a single T cell receptor beta chain. These data originate in a study of blood T cell repertoires in COVID-19. Produced via immunoSEQ multiplex PCR; TCRdb's table is partial and in-frame only. Of a few hundred thousand clones in the sample, around 80% were seen once. Per germline, CDR1 MDHEN and CDR2 SYDVKM. Trimming took 5 bases from V and 7 from J, leaving 17 bases between them. The CDR3 extends over 15 amino acids. The V call is TRBV28, the J call TRBJ1-4; maybe TRBD1 (5 bases). The sequenced material came from peripheral blood. This receptor was taken from a woman aged 40 to 50 who had recovered from COVID-19. In DNA, the CDR3 is TGTGCCAGCAGTCCCCCAGGGATTGAGATTGAAAAACTGTTTTTT. Its protein product is CASSPPGIEIEKLFF.